The source of this T cell receptor beta chain is a study of graft-versus-host responses after intestinal transplantation. TCRdb keeps only in-frame clones here, not all; method: immunoSEQ multiplex PCR. The sample yields 96,000 or so clones, 92% seen once. J gave up 5 bases and V 2 bases, and 4 bases lay outside the gene matches. Germline V CDR1 and CDR2: MNHNY, SVGAGI (reference sequence). The CDR3 is 15 amino acids. Study conclusions and caveats: The marrow of recipients harbored GvH clones, and ileum or blood showed some of them first.

As regards this clone: As yet, its antigen is unknown.

The chain combines TRBV6-6 with TRBJ2-1, with 9 bases that match TRBD2. Sample: unstimulated CD4+ T cells sorted from spleen or lymph node cells, taken before intestinal transplant. This TCR derives from a human donor who received an intestinal transplant. In DNA, the CDR3 is TGTGCCAGCAGTTACCTCCGACTAGCGGACAATGAGCAGTTCTTC. It translates to CASSYLRLADNEQFF.